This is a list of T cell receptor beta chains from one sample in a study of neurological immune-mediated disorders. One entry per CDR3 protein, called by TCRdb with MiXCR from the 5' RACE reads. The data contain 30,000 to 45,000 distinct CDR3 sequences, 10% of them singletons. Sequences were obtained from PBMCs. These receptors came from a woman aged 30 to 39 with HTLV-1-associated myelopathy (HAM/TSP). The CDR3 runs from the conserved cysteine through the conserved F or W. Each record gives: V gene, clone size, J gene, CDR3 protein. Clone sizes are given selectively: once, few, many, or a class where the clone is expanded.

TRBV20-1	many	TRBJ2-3	CSVTDSTDTQYF
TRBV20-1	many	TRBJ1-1	CSARARTGVTEAFF
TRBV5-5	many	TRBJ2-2	CASSFLGQGAGELFF
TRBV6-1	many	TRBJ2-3	CASSPLQASGTDTQYF
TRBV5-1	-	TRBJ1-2	CASSFYICSAREPGTGGLGYTF
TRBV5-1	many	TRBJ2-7	CASSFTGVEQYF
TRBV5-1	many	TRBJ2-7	CASSITGKSYEQYF
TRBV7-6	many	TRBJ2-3	CASTPRTGSTDTQYF
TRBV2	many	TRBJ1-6	CASSEKGVGTYNSPLHF
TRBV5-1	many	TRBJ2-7	CASSPGLVGEQYF
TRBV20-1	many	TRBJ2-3	CSAKLAGGPDTQYF